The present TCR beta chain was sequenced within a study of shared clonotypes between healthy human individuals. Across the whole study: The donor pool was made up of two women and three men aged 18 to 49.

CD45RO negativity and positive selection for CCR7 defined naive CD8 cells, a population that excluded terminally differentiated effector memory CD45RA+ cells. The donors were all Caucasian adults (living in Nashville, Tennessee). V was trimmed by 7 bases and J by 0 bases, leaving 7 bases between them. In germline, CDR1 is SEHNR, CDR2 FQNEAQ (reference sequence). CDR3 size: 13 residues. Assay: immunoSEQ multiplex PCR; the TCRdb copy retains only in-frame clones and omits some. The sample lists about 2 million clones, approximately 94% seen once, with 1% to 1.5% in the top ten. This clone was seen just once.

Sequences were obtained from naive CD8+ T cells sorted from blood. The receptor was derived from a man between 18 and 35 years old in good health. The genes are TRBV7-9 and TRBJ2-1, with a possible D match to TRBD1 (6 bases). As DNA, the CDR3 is TGTGCCAGCAAACAGGGCTCCTACAATGAGCAGTTCTTC. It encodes CASKQGSYNEQFF.